This T cell receptor beta chain was sequenced during a study of T cell responses to AZD1222 COVID-19 vaccine. Clones were read by immunoSEQ multiplex PCR, and TCRdb kept only the in-frame ones, dropping some. The sample records 150,000 to 200,000 clones, about 87% being singletons. Sample: peripheral blood, taken on day 0 of AZD1222 vaccination. The sequence was collected from an adult in good health.

The DNA of the CDR3 is TGTGCCAGCTTCCAACCGCATAGGGACAGGTACTACGAGCAGTACTTC. It codes for CASFQPHRDRYYEQYF. The chain links TRBV27 to TRBJ2-7; 8 nucleotides line up with TRBD1. With 8 bases clipped from V and 3 bases from J, the junction kept 15 bases outside the gene matches. Germline loops: CDR1 MNHEY, CDR2 SMNVEV (reference sequence). This CDR3 is built from 16 residues.